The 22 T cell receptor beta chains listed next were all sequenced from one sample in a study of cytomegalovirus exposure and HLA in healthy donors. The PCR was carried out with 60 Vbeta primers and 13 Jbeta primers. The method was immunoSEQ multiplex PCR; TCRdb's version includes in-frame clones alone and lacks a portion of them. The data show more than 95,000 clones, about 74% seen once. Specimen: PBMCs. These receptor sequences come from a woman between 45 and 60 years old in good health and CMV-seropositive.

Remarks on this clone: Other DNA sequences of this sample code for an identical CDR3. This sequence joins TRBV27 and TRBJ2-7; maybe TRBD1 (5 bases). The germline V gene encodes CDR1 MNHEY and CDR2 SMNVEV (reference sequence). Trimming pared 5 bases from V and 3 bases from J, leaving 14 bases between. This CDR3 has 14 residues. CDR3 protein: CASSLGPRGYEQYF. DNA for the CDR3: TGTGCCAGCAGTCTAGGTCCAAGGGGCTACGAGCAGTACTTC.

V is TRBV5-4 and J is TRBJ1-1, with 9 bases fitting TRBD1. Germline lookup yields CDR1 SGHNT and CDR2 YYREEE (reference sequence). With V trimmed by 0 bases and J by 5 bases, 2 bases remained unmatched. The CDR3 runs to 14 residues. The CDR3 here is CASSLDRGRTEAFF. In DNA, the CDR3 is TGTGCCAGCAGCTTGGACAGGGGGCGGACTGAAGCTTTCTTT.

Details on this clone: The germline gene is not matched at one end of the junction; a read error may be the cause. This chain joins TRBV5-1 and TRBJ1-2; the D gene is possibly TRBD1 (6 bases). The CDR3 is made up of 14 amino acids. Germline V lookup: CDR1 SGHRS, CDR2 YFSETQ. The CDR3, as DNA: TGCGTCAGCAGCTTGGAGGGACATGACTATGGCTACACCTTC. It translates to CVSSLEGHDYGYTF.

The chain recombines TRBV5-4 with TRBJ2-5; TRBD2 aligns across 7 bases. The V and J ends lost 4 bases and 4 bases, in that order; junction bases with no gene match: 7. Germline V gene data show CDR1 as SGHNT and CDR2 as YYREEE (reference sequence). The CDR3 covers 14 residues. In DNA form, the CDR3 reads TGTGCCAGCAGCGTCAGCGGGGTTGCAGAGACCCAGTACTTC. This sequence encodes CASSVSGVAETQYF.

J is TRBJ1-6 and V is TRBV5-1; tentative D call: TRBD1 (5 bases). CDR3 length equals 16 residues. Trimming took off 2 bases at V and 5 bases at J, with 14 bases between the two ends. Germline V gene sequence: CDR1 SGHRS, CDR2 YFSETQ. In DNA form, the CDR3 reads TGCGCCAGCAGCTTAGGTTTGGACAAAAATAATTCACCCCTCCACTTT. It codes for CASSLGLDKNNSPLHF.

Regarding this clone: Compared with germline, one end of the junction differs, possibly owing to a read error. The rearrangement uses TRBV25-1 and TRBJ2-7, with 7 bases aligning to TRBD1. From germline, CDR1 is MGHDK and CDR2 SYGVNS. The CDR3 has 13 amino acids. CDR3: CASSDFRQGLLHF. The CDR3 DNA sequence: TGTGCCAGCAGTGATTTTCGACAGGGTCTCCTTCATTTC.

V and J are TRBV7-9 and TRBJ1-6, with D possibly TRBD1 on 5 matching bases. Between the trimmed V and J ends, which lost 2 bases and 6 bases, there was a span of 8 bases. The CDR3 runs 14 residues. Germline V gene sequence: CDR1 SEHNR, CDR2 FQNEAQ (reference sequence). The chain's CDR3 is CASSLTGLNSPLHF. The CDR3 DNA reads TGTGCCAGCAGCTTAACGGGACTTAATTCACCCCTCCACTTT.

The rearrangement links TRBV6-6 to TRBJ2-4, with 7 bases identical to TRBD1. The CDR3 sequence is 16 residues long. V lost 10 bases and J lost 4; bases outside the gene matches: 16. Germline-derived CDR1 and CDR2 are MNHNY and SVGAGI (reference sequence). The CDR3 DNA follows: TGTGCCACCCAGAACATTCAGACAGGGAGAAAAAACATTCAGTACTTC. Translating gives CATQNIQTGRKNIQYF.

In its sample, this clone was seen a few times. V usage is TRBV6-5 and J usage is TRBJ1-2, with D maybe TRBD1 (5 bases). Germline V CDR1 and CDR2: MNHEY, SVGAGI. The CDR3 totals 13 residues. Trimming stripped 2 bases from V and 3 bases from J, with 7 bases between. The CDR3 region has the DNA TGTGCCAGCAGTTACGCCAGGGACTATGGCTACACCTTC. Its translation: CASSYARDYGYTF.

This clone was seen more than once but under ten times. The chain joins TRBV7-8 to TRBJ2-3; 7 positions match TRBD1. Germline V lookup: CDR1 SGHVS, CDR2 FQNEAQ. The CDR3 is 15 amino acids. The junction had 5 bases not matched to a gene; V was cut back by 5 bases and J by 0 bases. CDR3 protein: CASSRQGASTDTQYF. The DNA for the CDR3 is TGTGCCAGCAGCCGACAGGGAGCTAGCACAGATACGCAGTATTTT.

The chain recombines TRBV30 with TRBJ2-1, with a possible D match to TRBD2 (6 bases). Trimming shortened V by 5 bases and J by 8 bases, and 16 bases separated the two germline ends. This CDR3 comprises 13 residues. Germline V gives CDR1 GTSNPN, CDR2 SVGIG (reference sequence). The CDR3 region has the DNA TGTGCCTGGGGGGACTCCTCGGTGGATGAGCAGTTCTTC. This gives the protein CAWGDSSVDEQFF.

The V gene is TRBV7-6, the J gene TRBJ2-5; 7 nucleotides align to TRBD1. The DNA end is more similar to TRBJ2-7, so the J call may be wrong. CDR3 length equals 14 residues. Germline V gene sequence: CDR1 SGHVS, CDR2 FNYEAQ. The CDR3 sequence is CASSPTGNSDEQYF. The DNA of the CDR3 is TGTGCCAGCAGCCCGACAGGGAACTCTGACGAGCAGTACTTC.

DNA of the CDR3: TGTGCCAGCAGGATGGACATCTCCTACAATGAGCAGTTCTTC. Amino acid sequence: CASRMDISYNEQFF. This sequence joins TRBV6-5 and TRBJ2-1; D is perhaps TRBD1 (5 bases). This CDR3 spans 14 amino acids. CDR1 MNHEY and CDR2 SVGAGI come from the germline V gene. Trimming took 6 bases from V and 0 from J, leaving 9 bases between them.

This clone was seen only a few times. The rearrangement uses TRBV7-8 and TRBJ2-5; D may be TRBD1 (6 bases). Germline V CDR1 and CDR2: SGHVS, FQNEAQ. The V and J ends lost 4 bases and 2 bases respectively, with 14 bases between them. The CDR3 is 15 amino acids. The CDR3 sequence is CASSSDGQKQETQYF. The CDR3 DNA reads TGTGCCAGCAGCTCGGACGGACAGAAACAAGAGACCCAGTACTTC.

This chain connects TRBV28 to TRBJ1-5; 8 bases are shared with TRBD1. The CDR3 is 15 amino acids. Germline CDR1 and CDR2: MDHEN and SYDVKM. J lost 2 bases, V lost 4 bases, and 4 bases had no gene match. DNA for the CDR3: TGTGCCAGCAGTTCCCAGGGGGCCGGCAATCAGCCCCAGCATTTT. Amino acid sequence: CASSSQGAGNQPQHF.

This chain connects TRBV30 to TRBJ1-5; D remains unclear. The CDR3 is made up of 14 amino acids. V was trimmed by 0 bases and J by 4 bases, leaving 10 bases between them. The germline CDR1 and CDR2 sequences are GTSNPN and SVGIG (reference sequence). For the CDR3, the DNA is TGTGCCTGGAGTGTCAACAGAAGGAATCAGCCCCAGCATTTT. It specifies CAWSVNRRNQPQHF.

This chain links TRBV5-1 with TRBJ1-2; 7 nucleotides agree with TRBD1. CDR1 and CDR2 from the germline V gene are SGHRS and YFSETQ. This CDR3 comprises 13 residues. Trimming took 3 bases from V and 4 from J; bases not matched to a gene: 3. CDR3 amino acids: CASSSTGSYGYTF. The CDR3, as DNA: TGCGCCAGCAGCTCGACAGGGAGCTATGGCTACACCTTC. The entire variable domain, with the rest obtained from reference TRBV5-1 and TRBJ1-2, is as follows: KAGVTQTPRYLIKTRGQQVTLSCSPISGHRSVSWYQQTPGQGLQFLFEYFSETQRNKGNFPGRFSGRQFSNSRSEMNVSTLELGDSALYLCASSSTGSYGYTFGSGTRLTVV.

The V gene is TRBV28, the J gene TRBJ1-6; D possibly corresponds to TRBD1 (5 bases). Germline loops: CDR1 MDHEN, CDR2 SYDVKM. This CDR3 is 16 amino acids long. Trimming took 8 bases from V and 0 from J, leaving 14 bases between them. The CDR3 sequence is CASVGGGTSYNSPLHF. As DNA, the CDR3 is TGTGCCAGCGTTGGGGGAGGGACCTCCTATAATTCACCCCTCCACTTT.

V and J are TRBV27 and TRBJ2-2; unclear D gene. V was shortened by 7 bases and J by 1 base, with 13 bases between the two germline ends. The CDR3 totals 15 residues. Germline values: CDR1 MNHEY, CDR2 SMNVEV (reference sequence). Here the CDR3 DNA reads TGTGCCAGCACTTCTATACGGAGGAACACCGGGGAGCTGTTTTTT. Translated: CASTSIRRNTGELFF.

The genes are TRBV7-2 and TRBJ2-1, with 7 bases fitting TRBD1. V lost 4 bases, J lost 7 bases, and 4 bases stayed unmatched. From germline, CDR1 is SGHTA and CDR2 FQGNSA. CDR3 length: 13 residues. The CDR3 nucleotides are TGTGCCAGCAGCTCGGCGACAGGGAATGAGCAGTTCTTC. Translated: CASSSATGNEQFF. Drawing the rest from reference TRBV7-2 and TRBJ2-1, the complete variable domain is GAGVSQSPSNKVTEKGKDVELRCDPISGHTALYWYRQSLGQGLEFLIYFQGNSAPDKSGLPSDRFSAERTGGSVSTLTIQRTQQEDSAVYLCASSSATGNEQFFGPGTRLTVL.

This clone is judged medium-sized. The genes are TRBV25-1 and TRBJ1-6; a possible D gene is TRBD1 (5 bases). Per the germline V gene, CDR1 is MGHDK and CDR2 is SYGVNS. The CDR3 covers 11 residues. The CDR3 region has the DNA TGTCCCGGTGGGGGGAATTCACCCCTCCACTTT. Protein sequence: CPGGGNSPLHF.

CDR3 region: CASSFSGGNTEAFF. The CDR3 nucleotides are TGTGCCAGCAGCTTCTCAGGGGGAAACACTGAAGCTTTCTTT. V gene TRBV7-9 combines with J gene TRBJ1-1; 7 bases agree with TRBD1. The CDR3 loop spans 14 amino acids. Unmatched junction bases numbered 3, after V lost 3 bases and J lost 2 bases. Looked up from germline, CDR1 is SEHNR and CDR2 is FQNEAQ (reference sequence). The full variable domain, its missing parts supplied by reference TRBV7-9 and TRBJ1-1, is DTGVSQNPRHKITKRGQNVTFRCDPISEHNRLYWYRQTLGQGPEFLTYFQNEAQLEKSRLLSDRFSAERPKGSFSTLEIQRTEQGDSAMYLCASSFSGGNTEAFFGQGTRLTVV.